One TCR beta chain is described in this entry. Its antigen remains unknown. This entry comes from a study of response to subunit inactivated influenza vaccine. CDR1 LGHNA and CDR2 YSLEER come from the germline V gene. The CDR3 has 14 residues. The V end lost 1 base, the J end lost 7 bases, and 13 bases lay between the germline ends. TCRdb reprocessed the RT-PCR reads via MiXCR and lists one record per CDR3 protein. The sample lists a few hundred thousand distinct CDR3 sequences; over 9% were seen once. Study results and caveats: Every seasonal influenza vaccination brings in few new T cells, the authors suggested.

The data also belong to a second study, concerning T cells expressing NK-cell markers. That paper states: TCR beta cDNA was made by 5'RACE template switching with UMIs. Anti-gamma-delta TCR antibody use in several experiments restricted sorting to alpha-beta TCR T cells. Topping the CD3+CD56-NKG2C+ fraction as well were these clonotypes, in a few donors.

Sequenced here: PBMCs from blood, sampled on the day of vaccination. This chain uses TRBV4-3 with TRBJ1-2; D gene unclear. The TCR comes from a man in his forties or fifties who received an inactivated influenza vaccine. The DNA of the CDR3 is TGCGCCAGCAGCCAAGGGACCCGGGTCCCTGGCTACACCTTC. Translating it yields CASSQGTRVPGYTF.